The following is a TCR beta chain sequence with its context. Its antigen remains unidentified. Per-base qualities were not stored, and no clone one base away is much larger. From the germline V gene, CDR1 is MGHRA and CDR2 is YSYEKL. The junction carries 26 bases between V and J, which are trimmed by 4 bases and 7 bases respectively. Including the terminal cysteine and phenylalanine, the CDR3 comprises 18 residues. Just the 54-base CDR3 DNA is kept, in frame starting at base 1. The cohort comprised around 700 healthy bone marrow donors. Cohort members were all nominally healthy when sampled, although unrecorded immune exposures were likely present. The donor was CMV seronegative and belonged to the group of under 400 seronegative cohort members. Each donor provided a peripheral blood sample, and peripheral blood mononuclear cells were used for TCR beta sequencing. The Qiagen DNeasy Blood Extraction Kit was used to extract genomic DNA from the blood cell samples.

The data were obtained in a study of cytomegalovirus exposure and HLA in healthy donors (dated by TCRdb to about 2017). Background for the entire study: An earlier analysis of approximately 600 of the donors reported more than 250 Gb of sequence data and around 120 million unique TCR beta sequences from 190 million or so T cells. HLA typing included class I and class II loci at four-digit resolution. Using immunosequencing, the study profiled T cell repertoires from 666 subjects and related those repertoires to cytomegalovirus serostatus. Along with the roughly 670-subject first cohort, a separate validation cohort of over a hundred different subjects was used. An earlier analysis of some 600 of the donors applied high-throughput TCR beta sequencing to assess whether each TCR beta V gene segment acted as functional or pseudogenic. An early release that covered about 600 HLA-typed donors contained approximately 290 gigabases of sequencing data and 70 million to 100 million unique TCR sequences. All discovery cohort repertoires had been generated using a single sequencing platform. The study aimed to test whether cataloging public T cell receptors could reveal signatures of past pathogen exposure. Alongside the repertoire data, information on donor age, sex, ethnicity and CMV serostatus was compiled. Of the 300 to 500 genotyped donors, more than 75% were placed in the genetic ancestry cluster associated with self-reported Caucasian donors. A later analysis re-examined previously published TCR beta repertoires from about 700 donors and added high-resolution HLA genotyping to investigate patterns of TCR occurrence. The study combined high-throughput TCR immunosequencing, statistical association of individual TCRs with disease status, and machine learning to predict cytomegalovirus infection status. A later genetic analysis took genome-wide SNP genotypes for about 55% of the roughly 700 donors and used that subset as a discovery cohort. Rather than drawing on any new phenotypic data, the later analysis identified candidate immune exposures from TCR beta sequences and the way those sequences occurred across donors. Among around 400 genotyped donors of the cohort, an average of roughly 230,000 unique TCR beta nucleotide sequences was sequenced per donor, of which about 19% were non-productive. Roughly five DR-DQ haplotypes were handled as single units for association and clustering because linkage in the cohort was strong. The number of typed donors differed by locus: about 629-630 for A, B, C, DRB1 and DQB1; some 540 for DQA1; fewer than 610 for DPA1; and approximately 450 for DPB1.

The full study reports these points: Roughly uniform sequencing depth across donors was assumed in presence/absence analyses, although this assumption may not hold. CMV serostatus was the only immune exposure information available for the cohort. A later analysis found that TCR association rates varied across HLA loci, with DRB1 alleles showing the most associated TCRs and HLA-C alleles the fewest. When HLA alleles, especially DR and DQ, strongly co-occurred, attributing TCR associations to individual alleles was difficult. The classifier was reported to diagnose cytomegalovirus status with high specificity and sensitivity in both the original cohort and the validation cohort. Specific HLA alleles were associated with 15,000 to 20,000 TCR beta sequences at a false discovery rate of 0.05 in a later analysis. In vitro tests confirmed that a few of the cytomegalovirus-associated TCR beta chains recognize cytomegalovirus antigens. Because counts were too low, more than 15 rarely observed V segments, including chromosome 9 orphons, were left out of the earlier analysis of 587 of the donors. Across donors, most TCR sequences were observed very rarely, whereas some public TCRs were present in many individuals. Broadly in line with IMGT annotations, most TCR beta V segments showed up in productive rearrangements about 90% or about 30% of the time in an earlier analysis of approximately 600 of the donors. Compared with equally common non-associated chains, HLA-associated TCR beta chains in a later analysis were more clonally expanded and had lower generation probabilities. The 87-base-pair reads could not distinguish some IMGT-functional V segments, including TRBV6-2 and TRBV6-3, so those segments were excluded. In a later genetic analysis, fewer N-insertions in productive TCRs were reported among donors in an Asian-associated ancestry cluster than the approximately 670-donor mean. According to a later analysis, parvovirus B19, influenza, CMV and Epstein-Barr virus appeared linked to several top co-occurrence clusters. A further reported finding was that TCR beta sequences accurately predicted the HLA-A and HLA-B alleles for most subjects in the first cohort. Correlated functional status among segregating V segments might reflect linkage disequilibrium, but an unknown experimental factor could not be ruled out. This cohort had only TCR beta chains sequenced, and the lack of alpha or paired-chain data limited which features could be detected. In a later analysis, most CMV-associated TCR beta chains were found to appear HLA-restricted, with HLA associations seemingly driven largely by CMV exposure. An association between a missense DCLRE1C variant and V-gene and J-gene trimming of TCR beta chains was found in a later genetic analysis and replicated in an independent cohort. The sequencing pipeline was judged likely to have produced a cluster of highly shared sequence variants as a technical artifact. A total of roughly 160 TCR beta chains were listed by the study as associated with cytomegalovirus. The authors suggested that the approach could potentially be generalized to other disease states and immunological phenotypes. Because HLA typing was missing for some donors at each locus, association tests included only the typed subset.

Libraries were made using the immunoSEQ multiplex PCR assay. A mixture of 60 forward primers for TCR Vbeta segments and 13 reverse primers for TCR Jbeta segments was used in the multiplex PCR. A multiplex PCR assay on genomic DNA amplified the CDR3 region of rearranged TCR beta genes. On the Illumina HiSeq System, the amplified TCR beta libraries were sequenced as 87-base-pair reads. As for the authors' bioinformatics: A later analysis tallied 70 million to 100 million unique TCR beta chains across the 666 repertoires, and some 10 million of those chains were shared by two or more donors. Raw reads were error-corrected and collapsed into unique sequences by a nearest-neighbor algorithm in which closely related sequences were merged to remove PCR and sequencing errors. CDR3 sequences were aligned to IMGT reference sequences to assign V, D and J gene segments. For a sequence to be retained, a match of at least six nucleotides was required to both a V gene segment and a J gene segment. Rearrangements were called productive when the CDR3 lacked stop codons and stayed in frame with V and J; all others were non-productive. Following IMGT convention, CDR3 was defined as the stretch from the second conserved V-encoded cysteine to the conserved J-encoded phenylalanine. The earlier analysis of about 590 of the donors excluded sequences that lacked an unambiguous match to a single V gene segment. An earlier analysis of several hundred of the donors called V segments functional above 56.7% productive rearrangements and segregating when the between-donor standard deviation exceeded 5%. A statistical classification framework was built to diagnose cytomegalovirus status from the catalog of TCR beta chain sequences. V and J gene assignment, in a later analysis, came from comparing TCR nucleotide sequences with IMGT/GENE-DB human TR gene sequences. A later analysis assigned CDR3 sequences and most-parsimonious VDJ recombination scenarios with the TCRdist pipeline. In a later analysis, every TCR beta chain was defined by the combination of its CDR3 amino acid sequence and its V-gene family, and reads without a unique V-gene family were dropped. To address suspected cross-contamination and a sequencing artifact, a later analysis removed 592 highly shared, low-generation-probability nucleotide sequences. A later analysis calculated a clonal expansion index for each public chain from normalized within-repertoire ranks of inferred template counts. Generation probabilities in a later analysis came from a VDJ recombination model fitted to out-of-frame rearrangements, and those results were checked against IGoR. A later analysis scored TCR-TCR, TCR-HLA and TCR-CMV co-occurrence with hypergeometric tests, applying a repertoire-size bias correction to TCR pairs. False discovery rates were estimated in a later analysis by permuting HLA or CMV assignments 20 times. In a later analysis, co-occurring TCRs were grouped using DBSCAN, with TCRdist sequence similarity added in when clustering inside HLA-allele-positive subsets. For co-occurrence clustering, repertoires with fewer than 30,000 or more than 120,000 public chains were excluded, along with 4 to 6 repertoires with anomalous nucleotide sharing. Entries here come from immuneACCESS through TCRdb and include only in-frame sequences with V and J called. Some clones fail to appear in such tables; in the studies checked, an unresolved V gene covers under half of the shortfall, and the cause of the remainder is unknown. The V and J calls and clone size are taken from that table; D and trimming were inferred from the DNA. A total of 140,000 to 150,000 clones appear in this sample, approximately 72% of them only once. The top ten clones comprise over 2% of the sample.

Sequenced sample: PBMCs. The V and J segments used are TRBV4-1 and TRBJ2-1; possibly the D gene is TRBD2, per 6 matching bases. This clonotype was obtained from a man in his forties in good health and CMV-seronegative. The CDR3 corresponds to CASSPTHPGLSKKNEQFF. The nucleotides are TGCGCCAGCAGCCCCACCCATCCGGGACTTAGCAAGAAGAATGAGCAGTTCTTC.